Below, one T cell receptor (beta chain) is given with its context. Its antigen is currently not known. Per-base qualities were not stored, and no clone one base away is much larger. The donors belonged to the validation cohort of 120 subjects, which was separate from the roughly 670-subject first cohort. The data derive from a study of cytomegalovirus exposure and HLA in healthy donors (dated by TCRdb to 2016 to 2017). With regard to the full study: According to a later analysis, one platform produced both the approximately 110 validation repertoires and the 700 or so repertoires of the first cohort. The study aimed to test whether signatures of past pathogen exposure could be identified by cataloging public T cell receptors. Along with the approximately 620-subject first cohort, a separate validation cohort of over a hundred different subjects was used. To predict cytomegalovirus infection status, the study brought together high-throughput TCR immunosequencing, statistical association of individual TCRs with disease status, and machine learning.

The full study reports these points: Cytomegalovirus status was reported to be diagnosed by the classifier with high specificity and sensitivity in both the original and validation cohorts. A later analysis found that TCRs clustered in the first cohort also tended to co-occur in the roughly 120 validation repertoires, with approximately 94% of cluster scores above 0. The validation cohort had no HLA typing available for a later analysis, so co-occurrence within that cohort was assessed over all 120 or so repertoires. The authors suggested that the approach could potentially be extended to other disease states and immunological phenotypes. Most TCR sequences were observed very rarely across donors, whereas some public TCRs were present in many individuals. Three of the identified cytomegalovirus-associated TCR beta chains were confirmed in vitro to be specific for cytomegalovirus antigens. The study gave a list of 150 to 200 TCR beta chains associated with cytomegalovirus.

The library was made by the immunoSEQ multiplex PCR assay. As for the original processing: A statistical classification framework was built to diagnose cytomegalovirus status from the catalog of TCR beta chain sequences. Imported from immuneACCESS, the table was reduced by TCRdb to in-frame sequences with V and J called. These copies leave out some clones; in studies compared against another copy, an unresolved V gene accounts for under half, and the cause of the remainder is not known. The V and J calls and clone size were taken over from that table, and D and trimming were inferred from the DNA. Counted in this sample were roughly 130,000 clones; about nine tenths of them appeared once. Of the sample, about 1.4% is held by the ten largest clones. The CDR3 numbers 15 residues from cysteine through phenylalanine. Solely the CDR3 DNA is kept, with 45 bases framed from the first base. Reading the germline V gene gives CDR1 LGHNA and CDR2 YSLEER. V loses 1 base at its end and J loses 5 bases; junction bases beyond the gene matches: 7.

The receptor's source is a man aged 30-40 years in good health and CMV-seronegative. Sequenced: PBMCs. The chain was built from TRBV4-3 and TRBJ1-2; 7 middle bases align to TRBD1. CDR3 region: CASSQVTGVRYGYTF. In nucleotides, the sequence is TGCGCCAGCAGCCAAGTAACAGGGGTTCGGTATGGCTACACCTTC.